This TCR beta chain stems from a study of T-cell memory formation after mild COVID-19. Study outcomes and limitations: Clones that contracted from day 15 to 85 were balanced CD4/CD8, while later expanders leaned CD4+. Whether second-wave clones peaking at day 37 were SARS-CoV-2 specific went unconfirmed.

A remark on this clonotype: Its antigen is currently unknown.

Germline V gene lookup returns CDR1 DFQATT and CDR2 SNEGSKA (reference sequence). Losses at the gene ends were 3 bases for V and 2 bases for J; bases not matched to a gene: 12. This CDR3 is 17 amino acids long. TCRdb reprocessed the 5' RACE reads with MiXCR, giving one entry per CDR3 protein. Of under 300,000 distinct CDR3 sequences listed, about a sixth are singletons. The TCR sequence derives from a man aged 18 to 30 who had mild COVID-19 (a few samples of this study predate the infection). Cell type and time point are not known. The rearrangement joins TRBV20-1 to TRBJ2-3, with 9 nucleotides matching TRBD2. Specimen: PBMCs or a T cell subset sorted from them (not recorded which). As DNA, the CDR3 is TGCAGTGCTAGGGCTCCTAACCTAGCGGGGATCACAGATACGCAGTATTTT. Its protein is CSARAPNLAGITDTQYF.